This record concerns one T cell receptor (beta chain) sequence. This clonotype was counted at least ten times. It has no known antigen specificity. The input lacks base qualities; no much larger clone sits a single base away. The sample originates from a study of T-cell reconstitution after alpha-beta-depleted transplantation in children listed by TCRdb under 2016. Looking at the study overall: The study quantitatively tracked T-cell immune reconstitution after TCRalphabeta/CD19-depleted allogeneic hematopoietic cell transplantation in children using TCR repertoire profiling.

The library was made by PCR. Sequenced using an Illumina HiSeq 2500. Molecular barcoding was employed in the preparation of TCR libraries, with unique molecular identifiers being used to normalize TCRbeta repertoire quantification. In-frame beta chains were kept once TCRdb had trimmed the public reads at Q25 with fastp and called clones with MiXCR. One record per CDR3 amino acid sequence lists the most common genes and DNA. Counted in this sample were 150,000 to 200,000 distinct CDR3 sequences; about 6.4% of them appeared once. The ten top clones hold 3% to 3.5% of the sample. The CDR3 covers 13 residues, taking in both the cysteine and the phenylalanine. CDR3 DNA is the only sequence kept; it has 39 bases, read in frame from the first base. CDR1 SEHNR and CDR2 FQNEAQ are derived from the germline V gene (reference sequence). V is cut by 1 base and J by 1 base, and the space between the germline ends is 4 bases.

Source: PBMCs from the stem cell graft donor, taken from the stem cell graft. The chain is made from TRBV7-9 and TRBJ2-5; the D gene identity is not certain. This clonotype was sampled from a human donor who donated a stem cell graft to a child with Wiskott-Aldrich syndrome. The bases read TGTGCCAGCAGCTTAGTCAGCCAAGAGACCCAGTACTTC. It codes for CASSLVSQETQYF.